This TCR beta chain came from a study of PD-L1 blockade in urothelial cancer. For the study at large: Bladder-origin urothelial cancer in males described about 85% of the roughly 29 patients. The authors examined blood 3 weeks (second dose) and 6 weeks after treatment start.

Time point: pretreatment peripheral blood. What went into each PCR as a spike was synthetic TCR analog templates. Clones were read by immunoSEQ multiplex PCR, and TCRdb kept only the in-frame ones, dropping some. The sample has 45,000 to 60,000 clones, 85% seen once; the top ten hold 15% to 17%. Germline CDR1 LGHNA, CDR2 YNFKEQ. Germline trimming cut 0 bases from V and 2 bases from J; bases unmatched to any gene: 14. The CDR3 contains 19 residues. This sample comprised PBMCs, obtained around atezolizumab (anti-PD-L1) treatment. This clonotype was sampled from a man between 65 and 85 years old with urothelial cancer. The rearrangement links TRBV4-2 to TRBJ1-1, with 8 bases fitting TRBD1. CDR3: CASSQDERQGAERNTEAFF. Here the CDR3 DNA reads TGTGCCAGCAGCCAAGATGAACGGCAGGGGGCCGAGAGAAACACTGAAGCTTTCTTT.